This T cell receptor beta chain was profiled in a study of shared clonotypes between healthy human individuals. Points from the study as a whole: Among the subsets, naive ones generally showed larger estimated richness than memory ones. For sorted subsets, rarefaction showed incomplete sequencing despite large depth.

On this clone: As yet, its antigen is unknown.

The CDR3 totals 16 residues. The V gene end was trimmed by 5 bases and the J gene end by 4 bases; junction bases not matched to a gene: 8. CDR1 and CDR2 (germline): PRHDT, FYEKMQ (reference sequence). Here immunoSEQ multiplex PCR was the method, and the copy in TCRdb shows in-frame clones only, minus some. The sample contains about 2 million clones, around 95% of which appear only once. This chain connects TRBV13 to TRBJ1-2, with TRBD1 matching 12 bases. Sequencing was done on a sample of naive CD4+ T cells sorted from blood. Subset indicated: CD45RA+ positively selected. This receptor was obtained from a man aged 18 to 35 in good health. The CDR3 DNA is TGTGCCAGCAGCCCCGGGACAGGGGGCAGGGTCTATGGCTACACCTTC. It translates to CASSPGTGGRVYGYTF.